This T cell receptor (beta chain) derives from a study of identical twins. Study-level points and caveats: Within beta out-of-frame sequences, the excess sharing observed between twins was weaker.

Each cDNA held unique molecular identifiers, and template switching gave it a universal primer site. MiXCR was run by TCRdb on the 5' RACE reads, yielding one entry per CDR3 protein. This sample has around 340,000 distinct CDR3 sequences, with 9% found just once. This clonotype was seen more than once but under ten times. Its target is unknown. CDR1 SGHRS and CDR2 YFSETQ come from the germline V gene. This CDR3 comprises 14 residues. V lost 2 bases to trimming and J lost 4 bases, with 10 bases between them. This receptor was identified in a woman aged 45-59 years in good health. This chain links TRBV5-1 with TRBJ2-1, with D perhaps being TRBD1 or TRBD2 (6 bases each). The specimen sequenced was naive T cells sorted from blood. CDR3 DNA sequence: TGCGCCAGCAGCTTCGGGGGCATTTACAATGAGCAGTTCTTC. As protein: CASSFGGIYNEQFF. Full variable domain (remainder filled in from reference TRBV5-1 and TRBJ2-1): KAGVTQTPRYLIKTRGQQVTLSCSPISGHRSVSWYQQTPGQGLQFLFEYFSETQRNKGNFPGRFSGRQFSNSRSEMNVSTLELGDSALYLCASSFGGIYNEQFFGPGTRLTVL.